Detailed here is one T cell receptor beta chain. Its target is not known. The PCR made use of 60 Vbeta and 13 Jbeta primers. Only in-frame clones appear in the TCRdb table, and some are missing; sequencing was by immunoSEQ multiplex PCR. The table shows about 190,000 clones, with around 86% occurring only once. This record comes from a study of cytomegalovirus exposure and HLA in healthy donors. Study results and limitations: Researchers reportedly found TCR beta sequences accurately predicted most subjects' HLA-A and HLA-B alleles.

Sequencing was performed on PBMCs. The receptor was derived from a woman in her forties or fifties in good health and CMV-seropositive.

CDR3 DNA sequence: TGTGCCAGTAGTATAGATTACTGGGCAGGGGCGAACACTGAAGCTTTCTTT. It specifies CASSIDYWAGANTEAFF. This rearrangement joins TRBV19 to TRBJ1-1; TRBD1 is a possible D gene (6 bases). Trimming stripped 0 bases from V and 1 base from J, with 15 bases between. Per germline, CDR1 LNHDA and CDR2 SQIVND (reference sequence). The CDR3 length is 17 residues.